This entry lists 3 T cell receptor beta chains sequenced from one sample in a study of OX40 agonist ivuxolimab in advanced cancers. The assay was immunoSEQ multiplex PCR, and TCRdb's table has in-frame clones only and misses some. Here the sample spans about 27,000 clones, less than 85% being singletons. The sequencing here drew on CD4+ or CD8+ T cells sorted from blood, taken in a trial of the OX40 agonist ivuxolimab. The receptors were gathered from an adult with an advanced solid tumor such as melanoma, head and neck, liver or kidney cancer.

The chain has TRBV7-6 and TRBJ2-5; TRBD1 is a possible D gene (5 bases). Near its end, the DNA agrees better with TRBJ2-7, so the J call may be wrong. Germline assignment: CDR1 SGHVS and CDR2 FNYEAQ. This CDR3 has 13 amino acids. This CDR3 is CASTNNRHYEQYF. The DNA of the CDR3 is TGTGCCAGCACCAATAACAGGCACTACGAGCAGTACTTC.

This clone was detected a few times. The J gene is TRBJ2-7, the V gene TRBV7-2; D is possibly TRBD2 (6 bases). The V gene's germline CDR1 is SGHTA and CDR2 FQGNSA. Deletions cut 4 bases from V and 2 bases from J, with 9 bases between. This CDR3 is built from 13 residues. In DNA form, the CDR3 reads TGTGCCAGCAGCTCTAGCGTGACCTACGAGCAGTACTTC. Protein: CASSSSVTYEQYF.

V is TRBV4-1 and J is TRBJ1-5; D remains unclear. V was cut by 2 bases and J by 4 bases, with 6 bases left in between. Germline-derived CDR1 and CDR2 are MGHRA and YSYEKL. The CDR3 covers 13 residues. CDR3: CASSQQRNQPQHF. The DNA for the CDR3 is TGCGCCAGCAGCCAACAGCGAAATCAGCCCCAGCATTTT.